This is a list of T cell receptor beta chains from one sample in a study of CD8 T cells in Susac syndrome. MiXCR, run by TCRdb on the immunoSEQ multiplex PCR reads, gives a single entry per CDR3 protein. The table includes approximately 190,000 distinct CDR3 sequences, more than 90% detected once. The specimen sequenced was CD4+ T cells from PBMCs. Every receptor here comes from a human donor with multiple sclerosis. Each CDR3 is given with its conserved first and last residue. D genes are given only for firm matches. Only part of the rows carry a size: once, few, many, or a class if the clone is expanded.

j_call d_call cdr3_length clone_size v_call cdr3_aa cdr3_nt
TRBJ2-1 NA 14 NA TRBV3-1 CASSQEREYYEQFF TGTGCCAGCAGCCAAGAACGGGAGTATTATGAGCAGTTCTTC
TRBJ1-2 NA 13 NA TRBV12-3/TRBV12-4 CASRPDGNYGYTF TGTGCCAGCAGACCCGACGGTAACTATGGCTACACCTTC
TRBJ1-1 NA 11 NA TRBV20-1 CSAEHHTEAFF TGCAGTGCTGAACACCACACTGAAGCTTTCTTT
TRBJ2-1 TRBD1 11 NA TRBV20-1 CTGTANNEQFF TGCACTGGGACAGCAAACAATGAGCAGTTCTTC
TRBJ1-2 NA 15 once TRBV7-9 CASSLAPGAGRGYTF TGTGCCAGCAGCTTAGCGCCAGGGGCTGGGCGTGGCTACACCTTC
TRBJ2-7 TRBD2 15 NA TRBV20-1 CSASGGGQEFYEQYF TGCAGTGCTAGTGGCGGGGGGCAGGAATTCTACGAGCAGTACTTC
TRBJ2-1 NA 13 NA TRBV9 CASSAVRNNEQFF TGTGCCAGCAGCGCGGTCCGGAATAATGAGCAGTTCTTC
TRBJ2-5 TRBD2 16 NA TRBV15 CATSSPGEGLLETQYF TGTGCCACCAGCAGTCCCGGCGAGGGACTATTGGAGACCCAGTACTTC
TRBJ2-7 TRBD1 15 NA TRBV18 CASSPPGQLAHEQYF TGTGCCAGCTCACCTCCGGGACAGCTAGCCCACGAGCAGTACTTC
TRBJ1-2 NA 12 NA TRBV30 CAWSTRTDGYTF TGTGCCTGGAGTACCCGGACCGACGGCTACACCTTC
TRBJ1-1 NA 13 once TRBV29-1 CSVGRQGNTEAFF TGCAGCGTTGGGAGGCAGGGGAACACTGAAGCTTTCTTT
TRBJ2-5 NA 12 once TRBV20-1 CSAYRRQETQYF TGCAGTGCTTATCGACGGCAAGAGACCCAGTACTTC
TRBJ1-2 TRBD1 17 NA TRBV5-1 CASSLRLRQGESYGYTF TGCGCCAGCAGCTTAAGACTGAGACAGGGAGAGTCCTATGGCTACACCTTC
TRBJ2-1 NA 18 NA TRBV4-1 CASSQVDMGMSSHNEQFF TGCGCCAGCAGCCAAGTGGACATGGGAATGAGCAGCCACAATGAGCAGTTCTTC
TRBJ2-3 NA 16 NA TRBV9 CASSPDPRQYTDTQYF TGTGCCAGCAGCCCCGACCCTAGGCAGTACACAGATACGCAGTATTTT
TRBJ2-3 TRBD1 14 NA TRBV7-9 CATTRTGSGDTQYF TGTGCCACCACCCGGACAGGATCGGGAGATACGCAGTATTTT
TRBJ2-5 NA 14 NA TRBV3-1 CASSQRRAGETQYF TGTGCCAGCAGCCAACGGAGGGCCGGGGAGACCCAGTACTTC
TRBJ2-5 NA 12 NA TRBV12-3/TRBV12-4 CATKPSYGTQYF TGTGCCACCAAACCTTCTTACGGGACCCAGTACTTC
TRBJ2-1 TRBD2 16 NA TRBV6-2/TRBV6-3 CASRRHLAGGYNEQFF TGTGCCAGCAGGCGCCATTTAGCGGGGGGGTACAATGAGCAGTTCTTC
TRBJ2-5 NA 13 NA TRBV12-3/TRBV12-4 CASSFSGQETQYF TGTGCCAGCAGTTTTAGCGGCCAAGAGACCCAGTACTTC
TRBJ2-3 NA 14 NA TRBV9 CASSVAVTQDTQYF TGTGCCAGCAGCGTAGCAGTTACCCAAGATACGCAGTATTTT
TRBJ1-5 NA 14 NA TRBV3-1 CASSQDTRVQPQHF TGTGCCAGCAGCCAAGATACCAGGGTTCAGCCCCAGCATTTT
TRBJ1-2 NA 14 NA TRBV15 CATSRDRQYYGYTF TGTGCCACCAGCAGAGATCGTCAGTACTATGGCTACACCTTC
TRBJ2-7 NA 15 NA TRBV7-8 CASSLVAGSTYEQYF TGTGCCAGCAGCTTAGTGGCAGGTAGTACCTACGAGCAGTACTTC
TRBJ2-3 TRBD1 15 NA TRBV19 CASNPGQGFTDTQYF TGTGCCAGTAACCCGGGACAGGGTTTCACAGATACGCAGTATTTT
TRBJ1-1 TRBD1 16 NA TRBV7-9 CASSFTGTGEDTEAFF TGTGCCAGCAGCTTCACCGGGACAGGGGAGGACACTGAAGCTTTCTTT
TRBJ2-5 TRBD1 13 NA TRBV3-1 CASSRTGEETQYF TGTGCCAGCAGTCGGACAGGCGAGGAGACCCAGTACTTC
TRBJ2-7 NA 15 NA TRBV15 CATSRLGLAAHEQYF TGTGCCACCAGCAGACTCGGACTGGCAGCCCACGAGCAGTACTTC
TRBJ2-5 NA 12 NA TRBV12-5 CASGSTGQTQYF TGTGCTAGTGGTTCGACCGGACAGACCCAGTACTTC
TRBJ2-3 NA 11 NA TRBV7-2 CASSLGVTQYF TGTGCCAGCAGCTTAGGCGTAACGCAGTATTTT
TRBJ2-3 TRBD1 13 NA TRBV20-1 CSPRDRGRDTQYF TGCAGTCCTAGGGACAGGGGGCGTGATACGCAGTATTTT
TRBJ2-7 TRBD2 14 NA TRBV20-1 CSAKAGEVGYEQYF TGCAGTGCCAAAGCGGGAGAAGTGGGCTACGAGCAGTACTTC
TRBJ2-1 TRBD2 17 NA TRBV20-1 CSARSGISGVAYNEQFF TGCAGTGCTAGGTCGGGAATCAGCGGGGTTGCATACAATGAGCAGTTCTTC
TRBJ1-4 TRBD1 15 NA TRBV30 CAWTRTTGTGEKLFF TGTGCCTGGACCAGAACGACAGGGACGGGTGAAAAACTGTTTTTT
TRBJ2-1 NA 11 NA TRBV30 CAWRGRNEQFF TGTGCCTGGAGGGGGAGGAATGAGCAGTTCTTC
TRBJ2-5 TRBD1 13 once TRBV29-1 CSVGKGAGETQYF TGCAGCGTTGGGAAGGGGGCGGGAGAGACCCAGTACTTC
TRBJ2-1 TRBD2 15 NA TRBV15 CATSRETAGYNEQFF TGTGCCACCAGCAGAGAAACAGCGGGGTACAATGAGCAGTTCTTC
TRBJ2-7 TRBD1 13 NA TRBV14 CASSRDRVFEQYF TGTGCCAGCAGCCGGGACAGGGTCTTCGAGCAGTACTTC
TRBJ2-7 TRBD2 15 NA TRBV11-2 CASSYRPSGYYEQYF TGTGCCAGCAGCTACCGCCCTAGCGGGTATTACGAGCAGTACTTC
TRBJ2-1 NA 13 once TRBV12-5 CASGTPEAREQFF TGTGCTAGTGGCACGCCGGAGGCACGTGAGCAGTTCTTC
TRBJ2-2 TRBD1 14 NA TRBV25-1 CASRDRENTGELFF TGTGCCAGCAGAGACAGGGAGAACACCGGGGAGCTGTTTTTT
TRBJ1-1 NA 14 NA TRBV27 CASVRLSGNTEAFF TGTGCCAGCGTTCGTCTCTCCGGGAACACTGAAGCTTTCTTT
TRBJ1-4 TRBD1 14 NA TRBV20-1 CSATRQGAGEKLFF TGCAGTGCTACTCGACAGGGGGCAGGAGAAAAACTGTTTTTT
TRBJ2-1 NA 10 NA TRBV29-1 CSVEKGEQFF TGCAGCGTTGAAAAGGGTGAGCAGTTCTTC
TRBJ2-1 TRBD2 17 NA TRBV5-4 CASSYGGDGTYLHEQFF TGTGCCAGCAGCTACGGGGGGGACGGGACTTATCTCCATGAGCAGTTCTTC
TRBJ2-7 NA 12 NA TRBV30 CAWSTPFDEQYF TGTGCCTGGAGTACTCCTTTTGACGAGCAGTACTTC